The 30 T cell receptor beta chains in this list originate from one sample, sequenced in a study of identical twins. TCRdb used MiXCR to reprocess the 5' RACE reads, holding one entry per CDR3 protein. Seen here are about 520,000 distinct CDR3 sequences, less than 25% observed once, and the top ten hold around 0.91%. The same data also contributed to another study, on T cells expressing NK-cell markers.

The sample comprised CD4+ T cells sorted from blood. The receptors shown here come from a woman under 30 in good health.

This clonotype has a handful of counts. The chain couples TRBV18 to TRBJ1-4; D is undetermined. The length of the CDR3 is 14 residues. The germline CDR1 and CDR2 sequences are KGHSH and LQKENI. V lost 0 bases and J lost 8, with 10 bases in between. CDR3 in amino acids: CASSPPGLGEKLFF. The CDR3 nucleotides read TGTGCCAGCTCACCACCCGGGTTAGGCGAAAAACTGTTTTTT.

This clonotype was recorded only once. This chain uses TRBV7-9 with TRBJ2-5, with 7 bases fitting TRBD2. Germline CDR1 and CDR2: SEHNR and FQNEAQ (reference sequence). CDR3 length: 15 residues. V shed 7 bases, J shed 5 bases, and the junction held 13 bases outside the gene matches. The CDR3 loop is CASTTRERDRETQYF. The DNA of the CDR3 is TGTGCCAGCACTACAAGAGAGCGGGACCGGGAGACCCAGTACTTC.

This chain joins TRBV4-1 and TRBJ2-3, with 10 bases aligning to TRBD2. The CDR3 contains 16 residues. The V and J ends lost 5 bases and 4 bases, in that order; junction bases with no gene match: 9. Per germline, CDR1 MGHRA and CDR2 YSYEKL. This CDR3 is CASSFQSGGAPDTQYF. CDR3 nucleotides: TGCGCCAGCAGCTTTCAAAGCGGGGGGGCCCCAGATACGCAGTATTTT.

This chain uses TRBV2 with TRBJ2-5, with 7 bases fitting TRBD2. The CDR3 is made up of 13 amino acids. CDR1 is SNHLY, CDR2 FYNNEI, per germline. Germline trimming cut 8 bases from V and 5 bases from J; bases unmatched to any gene: 8. The CDR3 reads CASGGSSGETQYF. The CDR3 DNA sequence: TGTGCCAGCGGGGGATCTAGCGGCGAGACCCAGTACTTC.

This clonotype was seen a few times. The rearrangement uses TRBV10-1 and TRBJ2-3; D is unclear. V shed 8 bases and J shed 0 bases, with 9 bases lying between them. Germline assignment: CDR1 WNHNN and CDR2 SYGVQD (reference sequence). This CDR3 region has 13 residues. The CDR3: CASQKSSTDTQYF. CDR3 in DNA: TGCGCCAGCCAGAAGTCCAGCACAGATACGCAGTATTTT.

This clonotype was seen more than once but under ten times. The chain is built from TRBV20-1 and TRBJ2-1; tentatively, D is TRBD1 or TRBD2 (5 bases each). V shed 8 bases and J shed 6 bases, with 20 bases lying between them. This CDR3 spans 14 amino acids. Germline V lookup: CDR1 DFQATT, CDR2 SNEGSKA (reference sequence). The CDR3 DNA sequence: TGCAGTTTAGTCGGGACCCCCTCACCCAATGAGCAGTTCTTC. Its translation: CSLVGTPSPNEQFF.

This clonotype turned up a few times. This sequence joins TRBV6-5 and TRBJ2-2, with TRBD1 identical over 8 bases. The CDR3 contains 14 residues. V gave up 4 bases and J gave up 4 bases; unmatched junction bases: 2. Looked up from germline, CDR1 is MNHEY and CDR2 is SVGAGI. The CDR3 nucleotides read TGTGCCAGCAGTTGGGACAGGCGCACCGGGGAGCTGTTTTTT. Translating it yields CASSWDRRTGELFF.

The gene calls are TRBV18 and TRBJ1-2, with 7 bases matching TRBD1. Germline V gene lookup returns CDR1 KGHSH and CDR2 LQKENI. There are 14 residues in the CDR3. V shed 3 bases and J 6 bases; nucleotides not matched to a gene: 7. The CDR3 DNA reads as TGTGCCAGCTCACCCCCGGGACAGCAAAATGGCTACACCTTC. Protein: CASSPPGQQNGYTF.

Only a few counts were recorded for this clonotype. The chain carries TRBV12-3 or TRBV12-4 and TRBJ1-2; D unresolved. There are 13 residues in the CDR3. V lost 3 bases, J lost 4 bases, and 9 bases lay in between. CDR3 residues: CASSFNTVYGYTF. The CDR3 DNA reads TGTGCCAGCAGTTTTAACACAGTCTATGGCTACACCTTC.

The sample holds a few counts of this clonotype. The chain links TRBV29-1 to TRBJ2-7, with D maybe TRBD1 (5 bases). In germline, CDR1 is SQVTM, CDR2 ANQGSEA. V was trimmed by 6 bases and J by 2 bases, leaving 14 bases between them. The length of the CDR3 is 13 residues. The DNA of the CDR3 is TGCAGCGTATCTTCGGACAAGACCTACGAGCAGTACTTC. Its protein product is CSVSSDKTYEQYF.

In its sample, this clonotype was seen a few times. J is TRBJ2-1 and V is TRBV6-6; no definite D call. The CDR3 is 13 residues long. Germline lookup yields CDR1 MNHNY and CDR2 SVGAGI (reference sequence). V lost 1 base and J 6 bases, leaving 7 bases between the germline ends. CDR3 amino acids: CASSYFRGNEQFF. The CDR3 coding sequence is TGTGCCAGCAGTTACTTTCGCGGCAATGAGCAGTTCTTC.

This clonotype has only a few counts. The gene calls are TRBV21-1 and TRBJ2-7. TRBV21-1 is annotated as a pseudogene. This CDR3 contains 12 residues. The CDR3 loop reads CASSKVRGEQYF. The CDR3 DNA follows: TGTGCCAGCAGCAAAGTCCGCGGCGAGCAGTACTTC.

This chain joins TRBV12-3 or TRBV12-4 and TRBJ2-1; TRBD1 agrees at 9 bases. The CDR3 sequence is 15 residues long. J lost 8 bases, V lost 1 base, and 6 bases had no gene match. The CDR3 DNA is TGTGCCAGCAGTTTAGGACCCACAGGGGGCCATGAGCAGTTCTTC. Its translation is CASSLGPTGGHEQFF.

This clonotype was found a few times. The J gene is TRBJ2-1, the V gene TRBV12-3 or TRBV12-4; 8 bases align to TRBD2. The CDR3 has 16 amino acids. Trimming removed 4 bases from V and 9 bases from J; junction bases left unmatched: 14. CDR3 protein: CASSSQPAGDSGEQFF. In nucleotides, the CDR3 is TGTGCCAGCAGTTCTCAGCCAGCGGGGGACTCGGGTGAGCAGTTCTTC.

This clonotype was recorded at least ten times. The V call is TRBV29-1, the J call TRBJ1-1; D uncertain. CDR1 is SQVTM and CDR2 is ANQGSEA in the germline V gene. V lost 7 bases to trimming and J lost 5 bases, with 8 bases between them. This CDR3 is 10 amino acids long. The CDR3 nucleotides read TGCAGCGCAGCAGTGACTGAAGCTTTCTTT. As protein: CSAAVTEAFF.

A few counts support this clonotype. This rearrangement joins TRBV5-1 to TRBJ1-2; TRBD1 aligns across 7 bases. Germline-derived CDR1 and CDR2 are SGHRS and YFSETQ. CDR3 size: 15 residues. After removal of 4 bases from V and 5 bases from J, the junction contained 11 bases not matched to a gene. In nucleotides, the CDR3 is TGCGCCAGCAGCCCCCGGGACAGCCGGACTTATGGCTACACCTTC. Its translation is CASSPRDSRTYGYTF.

This clonotype was picked up a small number of times. The chain has TRBV18 and TRBJ2-5; D is possibly TRBD1 or TRBD2 (5 bases each). The CDR3 sequence is 16 residues long. Trimming took 3 bases from V and 2 from J, leaving 16 bases between them. Germline CDR1 and CDR2: KGHSH and LQKENI. The CDR3 DNA follows: TGTGCCAGCTCACCCCCACGCCGGGGCAAACAAGAGACCCAGTACTTC. Translation: CASSPPRRGKQETQYF.

This rearrangement joins TRBV7-2 to TRBJ2-7, with 10 bases identical to TRBD2. V lost 2 bases to trimming and J lost 4 bases; unmatched junction nucleotides: 8. The CDR3 has 16 amino acids. Per germline, CDR1 SGHTA and CDR2 FQGNSA. For the CDR3, the DNA is TGTGCCAGCAGCTTATACGTCGGGACTAGCGAGTACGAGCAGTACTTC. The encoded protein is CASSLYVGTSEYEQYF.

This chain links TRBV18 with TRBJ2-7; D might be TRBD2 (6 bases). V lost 8 bases and J lost 7, with 12 bases in between. This CDR3 comprises 11 residues. The germline V gene has CDR1 KGHSH and CDR2 LQKENI. The CDR3 region is CASREFEEQYF. As DNA, the CDR3 is TGTGCCAGCCGGGAGTTCGAGGAGCAGTACTTC.

The chain is built from TRBV20-1 and TRBJ1-1, with TRBD1 identical over 8 bases. V lost 6 bases to trimming and J lost 11 bases; unmatched junction nucleotides: 8. Germline V gene sequence: CDR1 DFQATT, CDR2 SNEGSKA (reference sequence). The length of the CDR3 is 11 residues. This chain's CDR3 is CSAPDRVSAFF. Written as DNA, the CDR3 is TGCAGTGCACCGGACAGGGTGAGCGCTTTCTTT.

The chain uses TRBV11-2 and TRBJ2-3, with D possibly being TRBD2 (5 bases). Trimming cost V 1 base and J 5 bases, with 16 bases left between them. The CDR3 has 16 residues. Germline lookup yields CDR1 SGHAT and CDR2 FQNNGV. The CDR3 spells CASSLATSSYGDTQYF. CDR3 DNA sequence: TGTGCCAGCAGCTTAGCGACGTCTAGCTATGGAGATACGCAGTATTTT.

The chain is built from TRBV9 and TRBJ1-5; D uncertain. The CDR3 loop spans 13 amino acids. V lost 5 bases and J 5 bases, leaving 11 bases between the germline ends. Per germline, CDR1 SGDLS and CDR2 YYNGEE. This CDR3 is CASSGEGDQPQHF. The CDR3 nucleotides are TGTGCCAGCAGTGGGGAGGGCGATCAGCCCCAGCATTTT.

A few counts support this clonotype. V and J are TRBV6-5 and TRBJ2-5; D remains ambiguous. V lost 0 bases, J lost 4 bases, and 9 bases lay in between. Germline CDR1 and CDR2: MNHEY and SVGAGI. This CDR3 contains 14 residues. The CDR3 loop is CASSYSPWAETQYF. The CDR3 DNA reads TGTGCCAGCAGTTACTCGCCGTGGGCAGAGACCCAGTACTTC.

Only a few counts were recorded for this clonotype. The rearrangement uses TRBV5-1 and TRBJ1-5; D is unresolved. V gave up 0 bases and J gave up 4 bases, with 8 bases separating them. This CDR3 is built from 14 residues. CDR1 is SGHRS, CDR2 YFSETQ, per germline. Here the CDR3 reads CASSLGPDNQPQHF. In DNA, the CDR3 is TGCGCCAGCAGCTTGGGTCCCGATAATCAGCCCCAGCATTTT.

This clonotype was observed a handful of times. The V call is TRBV2, the J call TRBJ2-7; no firm D call. The CDR3 sequence is 13 residues long. Between the trimmed V and J ends, which lost 7 bases and 9 bases, there was a span of 19 bases. Germline loops: CDR1 SNHLY, CDR2 FYNNEI. The CDR3 is CASNLGRAGGQYF. Here the CDR3 DNA reads TGTGCCAGCAACCTAGGACGGGCAGGTGGGCAGTACTTC.

This clonotype came up many times. CDR3 residues: CASSPHSNQPQHF. The CDR3 nucleotides read TGTGCCAGCAGTCCCCATAGCAATCAGCCCCAGCATTTT. The gene calls are TRBV11-2 and TRBJ1-5; D unresolved. V lost 6 bases and J 0 bases, leaving 6 bases between the germline ends. Germline lookup yields CDR1 SGHAT and CDR2 FQNNGV. The CDR3 has 13 amino acids. Looking up the rest from reference TRBV11-2 and TRBJ1-5 gives the full variable domain: EAGVAQSPRYKIIEKRQSVAFWCNPISGHATLYWYQQILGQGPKLLIQFQNNGVVDDSQLPKDRFSAERLKGVDSTLKIQPAKLEDSAVYLCASSPHSNQPQHFGDGTRLSIL.

The V and J genes are TRBV5-1 and TRBJ1-1, with D possibly TRBD1 on 6 matching bases. V lost 1 base and J lost 1, with 11 bases in between. The CDR3 spans 15 residues. Germline assignment: CDR1 SGHRS and CDR2 YFSETQ. CDR3: CASSLLSTGNTEAFF. The CDR3 DNA follows: TGCGCCAGCAGCTTGCTATCGACAGGGAACACTGAAGCTTTCTTT.

This chain uses TRBV6-1 with TRBJ2-2; D not certain. With 7 bases removed from V and 5 bases from J, the gap between germline ends came to 14 bases. The CDR3 loop spans 14 amino acids. Germline loops: CDR1 MNHNS, CDR2 SASEGT. In DNA, the CDR3 is TGTGCCAGCACTGGGGTCCCGGAGACCGGGGAGCTGTTTTTT. It is translated as CASTGVPETGELFF.

This sequence joins TRBV6-1 and TRBJ2-1, with unresolved D. The CDR3 runs 11 residues. Deletions cut 3 bases from V and 8 bases from J, with 5 bases between. The germline V gene encodes CDR1 MNHNS and CDR2 SASEGT. Written as DNA, the CDR3 is TGTGCCAGCAGTGACCCCGATGAGCAGTTCTTC. Translation: CASSDPDEQFF.

This clonotype appeared many times. The gene calls are TRBV10-3 and TRBJ2-6; the match to TRBD1 covers 8 bases. The V and J ends lost 6 bases and 0 bases, in that order; junction bases with no gene match: 1. Germline CDR1 reads ENHRY; CDR2 reads SYGVKD. The CDR3 consists of 15 residues. This CDR3 reads CAIRGQDSGANVLTF. The CDR3 nucleotides are TGTGCCATCAGGGGACAGGACTCTGGGGCCAACGTCCTGACTTTC.